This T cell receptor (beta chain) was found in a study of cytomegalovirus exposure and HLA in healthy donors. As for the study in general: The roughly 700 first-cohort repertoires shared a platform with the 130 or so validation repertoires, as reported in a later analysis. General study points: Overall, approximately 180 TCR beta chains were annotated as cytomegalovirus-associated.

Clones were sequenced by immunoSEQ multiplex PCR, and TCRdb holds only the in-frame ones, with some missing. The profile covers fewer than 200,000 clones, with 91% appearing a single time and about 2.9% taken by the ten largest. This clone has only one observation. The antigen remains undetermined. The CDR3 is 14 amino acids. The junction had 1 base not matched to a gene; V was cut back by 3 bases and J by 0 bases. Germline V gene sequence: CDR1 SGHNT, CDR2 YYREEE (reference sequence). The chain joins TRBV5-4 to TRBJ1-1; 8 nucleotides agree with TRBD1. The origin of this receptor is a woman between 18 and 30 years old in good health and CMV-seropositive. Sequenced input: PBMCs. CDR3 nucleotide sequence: TGTGCCAGCAGCTCGGGACAGGTGAACACTGAAGCTTTCTTT. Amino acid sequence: CASSSGQVNTEAFF. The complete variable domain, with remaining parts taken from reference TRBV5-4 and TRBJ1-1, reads ETGVTQSPTHLIKTRGQQVTLRCSSQSGHNTVSWYQQALGQGPQFIFQYYREEENGRGNFPPRFSGLQFPNYSSELNVNALELDDSALYLCASSSGQVNTEAFFGQGTRLTVV.